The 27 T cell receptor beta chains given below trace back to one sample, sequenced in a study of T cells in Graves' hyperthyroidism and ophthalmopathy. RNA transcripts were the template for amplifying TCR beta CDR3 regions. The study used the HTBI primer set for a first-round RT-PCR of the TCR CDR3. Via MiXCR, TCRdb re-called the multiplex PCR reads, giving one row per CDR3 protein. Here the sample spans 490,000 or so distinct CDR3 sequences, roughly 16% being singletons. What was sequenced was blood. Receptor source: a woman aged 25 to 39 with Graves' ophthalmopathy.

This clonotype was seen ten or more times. In DNA form, the CDR3 reads TGTGCCAGCAGCCAAGACCCAGCGGGAGGTCTTAACAATGAGCAGTTCTTC. Its protein product is CASSQDPAGGLNNEQFF. The gene calls are TRBV4-2 and TRBJ2-1; 9 positions match TRBD2. Losses at the gene ends were 0 bases for V and 5 bases for J; bases not matched to a gene: 8. This CDR3 contains 17 residues. The germline CDR1 and CDR2 sequences are LGHNA and YNFKEQ.

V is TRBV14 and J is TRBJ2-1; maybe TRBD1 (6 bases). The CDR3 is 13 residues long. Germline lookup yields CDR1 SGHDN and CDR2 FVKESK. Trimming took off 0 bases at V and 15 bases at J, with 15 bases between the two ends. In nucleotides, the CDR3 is TGTGCCAGCAGCCAAGATCTGGGGACACCTAGGTTCTTC. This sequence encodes CASSQDLGTPRFF.

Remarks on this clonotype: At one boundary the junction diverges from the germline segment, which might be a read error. The CDR3 region has the DNA TGTGCCAGCAGCTTGGGAGCGGCGGGGATGAACACTGAAGCTTTCTTT. Amino acids: CASSLGAAGMNTEAFF. The chain carries TRBV5-1 and TRBJ1-1; D is unclear. The CDR3 runs to 16 residues. The germline CDR1 and CDR2 sequences are SGHRS and YFSETQ.

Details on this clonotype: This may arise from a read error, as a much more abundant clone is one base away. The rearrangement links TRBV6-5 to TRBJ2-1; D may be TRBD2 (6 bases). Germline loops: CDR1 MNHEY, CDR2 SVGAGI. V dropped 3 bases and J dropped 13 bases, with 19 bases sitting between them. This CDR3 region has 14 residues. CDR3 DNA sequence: TGTGCCAGCAGTTATAAACGGGGGACGGGTGACCAGTTCTTC. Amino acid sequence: CASSYKRGTGDQFF.

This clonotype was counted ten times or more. CDR3 coding DNA: TGTGCCAGCAGTATTGCGAGGCTCAACACTGAAGCTTTCTTT. It specifies CASSIARLNTEAFF. The chain couples TRBV28 to TRBJ1-1; D remains unclear. This CDR3 has 14 amino acids. The ends were cut back, 5 bases at V and 2 bases at J, with 12 bases in the middle. Germline CDR1 reads MDHEN; CDR2 reads SYDVKM.

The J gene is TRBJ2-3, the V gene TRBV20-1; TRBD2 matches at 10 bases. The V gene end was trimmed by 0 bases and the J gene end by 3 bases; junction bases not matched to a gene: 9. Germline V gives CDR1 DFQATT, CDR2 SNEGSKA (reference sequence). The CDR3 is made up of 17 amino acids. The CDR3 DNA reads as TGCAGTGCTAGAGATCCGGCTAGCGGGAGTAAAACAGATACGCAGTATTTT. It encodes CSARDPASGSKTDTQYF.

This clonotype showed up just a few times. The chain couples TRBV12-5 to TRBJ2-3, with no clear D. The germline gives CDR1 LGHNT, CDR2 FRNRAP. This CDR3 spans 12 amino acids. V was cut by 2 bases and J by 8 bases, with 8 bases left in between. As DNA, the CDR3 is TGTGCTAGTGGTTTGTCACCACCTACGCAGTATTTT. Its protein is CASGLSPPTQYF.

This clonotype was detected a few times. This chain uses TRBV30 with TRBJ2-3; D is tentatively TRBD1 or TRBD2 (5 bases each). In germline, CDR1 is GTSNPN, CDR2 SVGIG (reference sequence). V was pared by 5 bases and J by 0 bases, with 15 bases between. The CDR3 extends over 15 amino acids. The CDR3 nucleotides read TGTGCCTGGGGATCCGGGGCCTGGAGCACAGATACGCAGTATTTT. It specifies CAWGSGAWSTDTQYF.

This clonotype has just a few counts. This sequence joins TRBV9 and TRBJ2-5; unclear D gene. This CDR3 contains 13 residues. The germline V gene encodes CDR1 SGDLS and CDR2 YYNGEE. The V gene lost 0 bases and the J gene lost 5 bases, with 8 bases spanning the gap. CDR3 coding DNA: TGTGCCAGCAGCGTAGCCGCCTCGGAGACCCAGTACTTC. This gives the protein CASSVAASETQYF. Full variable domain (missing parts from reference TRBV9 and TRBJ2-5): DSGVTQTPKHLITATGQRVTLRCSPRSGDLSVYWYQQSLDQGLQFLIQYYNGEERAKGNILERFSAQQFPDLHSELNLSSLELGDSALYFCASSVAASETQYFGPGTRLLVL.

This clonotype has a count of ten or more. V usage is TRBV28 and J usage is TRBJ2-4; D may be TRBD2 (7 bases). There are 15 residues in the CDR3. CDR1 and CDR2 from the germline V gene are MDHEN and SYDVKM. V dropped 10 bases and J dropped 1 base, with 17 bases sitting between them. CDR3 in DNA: TGTGCCAAAACCACGGGGGGCCAGGCCAAAAACATTCAGTACTTC. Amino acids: CAKTTGGQAKNIQYF. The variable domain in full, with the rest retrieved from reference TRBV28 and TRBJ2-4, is DVKVTQSSRYLVKRTGEKVFLECVQDMDHENMFWYRQDPGLGLRLIYFSYDVKMKEKGDIPEGYSVSREKKERFSLILESASTNQTSMYLCAKTTGGQAKNIQYFGAGTRLSVL.

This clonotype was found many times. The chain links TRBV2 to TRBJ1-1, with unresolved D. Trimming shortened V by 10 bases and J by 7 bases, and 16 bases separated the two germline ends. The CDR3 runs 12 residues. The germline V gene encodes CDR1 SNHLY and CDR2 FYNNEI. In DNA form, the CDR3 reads TGTGCCACCGTGGGTCCTGAATTTGAAGCTTTCTTT. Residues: CATVGPEFEAFF.

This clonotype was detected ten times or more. The CDR3 coding sequence is TGTGCCAGCACGACACCGGGACTAATTTCCTCGCAGTTCTTC. Encoded protein: CASTTPGLISSQFF. The chain couples TRBV12-3 or TRBV12-4 to TRBJ2-1, with 7 bases aligning to TRBD2. CDR3 size: 14 residues. Trimming took 7 bases from V and 12 from J; bases not matched to a gene: 15.

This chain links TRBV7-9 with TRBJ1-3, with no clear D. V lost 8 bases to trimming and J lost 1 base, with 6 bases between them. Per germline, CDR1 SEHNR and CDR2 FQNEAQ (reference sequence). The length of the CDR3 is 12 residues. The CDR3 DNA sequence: TGTGCCAGCGGGAATTCTGGAAACACCATATATTTT. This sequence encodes CASGNSGNTIYF.

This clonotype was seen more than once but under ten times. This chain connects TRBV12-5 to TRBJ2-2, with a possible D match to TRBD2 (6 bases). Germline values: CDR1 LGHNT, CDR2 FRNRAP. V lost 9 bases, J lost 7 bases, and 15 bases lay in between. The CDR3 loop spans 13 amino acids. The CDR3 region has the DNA TGTGCTAGCGCGGAGGGAGCGGGCGGGGAGCTGTTTTTT. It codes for CASAEGAGGELFF.

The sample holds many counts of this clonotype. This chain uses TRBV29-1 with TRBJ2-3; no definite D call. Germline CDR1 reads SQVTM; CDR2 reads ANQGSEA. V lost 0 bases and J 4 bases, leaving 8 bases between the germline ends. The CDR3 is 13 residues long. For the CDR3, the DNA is TGCAGCGTTGAAGACCTCGCGGCAGATACGCAGTATTTT. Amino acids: CSVEDLAADTQYF.

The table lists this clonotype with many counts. CDR3 in amino acids: CASRIGFESPLHF. For the CDR3, the DNA is TGCGCCAGTCGAATCGGTTTTGAATCACCCCTCCACTTT. This chain connects TRBV5-1 to TRBJ1-6; no definite D call. This CDR3 spans 13 amino acids. The germline V gene has CDR1 SGHRS and CDR2 YFSETQ. V lost 8 bases, J lost 10 bases, and 16 bases lay in between.

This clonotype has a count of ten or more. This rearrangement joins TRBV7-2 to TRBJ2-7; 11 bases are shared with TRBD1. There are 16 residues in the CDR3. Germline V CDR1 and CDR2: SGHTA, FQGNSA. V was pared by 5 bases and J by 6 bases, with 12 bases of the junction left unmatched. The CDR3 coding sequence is TGTGCCAGCAGCACCGAACTAGGACAGGGGGCGTTCGAGCAGTACTTC. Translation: CASSTELGQGAFEQYF.

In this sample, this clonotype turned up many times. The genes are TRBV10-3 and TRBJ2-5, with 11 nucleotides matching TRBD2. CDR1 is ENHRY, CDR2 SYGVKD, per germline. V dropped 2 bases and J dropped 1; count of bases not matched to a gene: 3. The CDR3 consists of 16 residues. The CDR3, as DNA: TGTGCCATCAGTGAGCCGACTAGCGGGGCCCAAGAGACCCAGTACTTC. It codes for CAISEPTSGAQETQYF.

CDR3 loop: CASRQGLDNSPLHF. CDR3 bases: TGTGCCAGCAGACAGGGCCTTGATAATTCACCCCTCCACTTT. V gene TRBV6-1 combines with J gene TRBJ1-6, with D tentatively TRBD1 (6 bases). The length of the CDR3 is 14 residues. The V end lost 6 bases, the J end lost 5 bases, and 11 bases lay between the germline ends. Germline-derived CDR1 and CDR2 are MNHNS and SASEGT.

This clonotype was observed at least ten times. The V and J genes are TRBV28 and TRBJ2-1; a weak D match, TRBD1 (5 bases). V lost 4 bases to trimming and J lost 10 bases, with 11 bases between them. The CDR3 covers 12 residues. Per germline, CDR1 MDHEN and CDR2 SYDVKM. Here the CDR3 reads CASSSIRQEQFF. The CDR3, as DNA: TGTGCCAGCAGTTCGATTCGACAGGAGCAGTTCTTC.

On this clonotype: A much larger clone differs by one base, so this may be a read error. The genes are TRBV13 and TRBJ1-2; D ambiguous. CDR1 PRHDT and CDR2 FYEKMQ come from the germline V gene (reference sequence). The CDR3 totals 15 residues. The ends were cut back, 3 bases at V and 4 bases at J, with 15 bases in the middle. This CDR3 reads CASSFVKGEGYGYTF. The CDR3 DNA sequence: TGTGCCAGCAGCTTTGTTAAGGGAGAGGGCTATGGCTACACCTTC.

The CDR3 sequence: CASSHRDKNIQYF. CDR3 bases: TGTGCCAGCAGCCACCGGGATAAAAACATTCAGTACTTC. This chain links TRBV3-1 with TRBJ2-4, with a tentative D call TRBD2 (5 bases). Germline CDR1 and CDR2: LGHDT and YNNKEL (reference sequence). V was cut by 3 bases and J by 4 bases, with 7 bases left in between. The CDR3 is 13 residues long. The full variable domain, its missing parts supplied by reference TRBV3-1 and TRBJ2-4, is DTAVSQTPKYLVTQMGNDKSIKCEQNLGHDTMYWYKQDSKKFLKIMFSYNNKELIINETVPNRFSPKSPDKAHLNLHINSLELGDSAVYFCASSHRDKNIQYFGAGTRLSVL.

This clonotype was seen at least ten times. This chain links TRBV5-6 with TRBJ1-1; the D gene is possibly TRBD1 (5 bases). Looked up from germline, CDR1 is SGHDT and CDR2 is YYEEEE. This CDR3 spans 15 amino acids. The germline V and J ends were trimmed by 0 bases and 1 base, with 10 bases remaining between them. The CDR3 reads CASSLDGQGNTEAFF. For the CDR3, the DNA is TGTGCCAGCAGCTTGGATGGGCAGGGGAACACTGAAGCTTTCTTT.

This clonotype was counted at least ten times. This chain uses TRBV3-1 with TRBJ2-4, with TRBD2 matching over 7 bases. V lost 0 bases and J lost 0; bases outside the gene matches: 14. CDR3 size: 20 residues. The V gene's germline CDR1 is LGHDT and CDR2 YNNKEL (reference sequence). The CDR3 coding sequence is TGTGCCAGCAGCCAAGATGGGGGGGGAGAGGAGGAACTAGCCAAAAACATTCAGTACTTC. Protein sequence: CASSQDGGGEEELAKNIQYF.

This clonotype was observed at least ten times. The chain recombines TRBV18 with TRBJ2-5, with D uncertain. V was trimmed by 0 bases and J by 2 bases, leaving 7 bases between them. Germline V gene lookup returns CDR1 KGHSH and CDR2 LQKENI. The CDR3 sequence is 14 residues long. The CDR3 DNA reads TGTGCCAGCTCACCACCTGATGTTCAAGAGACCCAGTACTTC. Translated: CASSPPDVQETQYF.

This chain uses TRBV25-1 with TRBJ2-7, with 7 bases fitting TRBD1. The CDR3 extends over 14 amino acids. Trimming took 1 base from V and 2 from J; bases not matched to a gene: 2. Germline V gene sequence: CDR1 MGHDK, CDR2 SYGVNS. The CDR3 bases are TGTGCCAGCAGTGAATGGGGACAGCCCTACGAGCAGTACTTC. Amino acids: CASSEWGQPYEQYF.

The CDR3: CASSPVGQTYQETQYF. CDR3 in DNA: TGTGCCAGCTCACCAGTTGGGCAGACGTACCAAGAGACCCAGTACTTC. The chain recombines TRBV18 with TRBJ2-5; D not resolved. From germline, CDR1 is KGHSH and CDR2 LQKENI. Trimming removed 2 bases at V and 0 bases at J, with 13 bases between. CDR3 size: 16 residues.